This TCR beta chain is drawn from a study of CD8+CD57+ T cells in acquired aplastic anemia. The wider study: On average, sorted CD4+ and CD8+ cells gave about 3.1 ug of DNA. Overall study results and limits: Patients were compared with controls for CD8+ Simpson's diversity, and no significant difference emerged.

According to the study, genomic DNA was the template for TCR beta VDJ and CDR3 profiling. MiXCR was run by TCRdb on the reads, yielding one entry per CDR3 protein. Seen here are some 160,000 distinct CDR3 sequences, 47% observed once, and the top ten hold approximately 3%. This clonotype was detected many times. Antigen specificity is unknown. Patients picked for sequencing had shown CD8+CD57+ cell expansion detected by flow cytometry. The diagnosis in all patients was severe acquired aplastic anemia. Trimming took 3 bases from V and 8 from J, leaving 16 bases between them. Germline lookup yields CDR1 LNHDA and CDR2 SQIVND (reference sequence). CDR3 length: 14 residues.

Sequences were obtained from sorted CD4+, CD8+, or CD8+CD57+ T cells (not recorded which) from PBMCs. The clonotype was recovered from a human donor with aplastic anemia. The rearrangement joins TRBV19 to TRBJ1-1; possible D gene TRBD1, 5 bases. The CDR3 DNA sequence: TGTGCCAGTAGTATTGTCGGCCCGGGGGTCGAAGCTTTCTTT. Its protein is CASSIVGPGVEAFF.